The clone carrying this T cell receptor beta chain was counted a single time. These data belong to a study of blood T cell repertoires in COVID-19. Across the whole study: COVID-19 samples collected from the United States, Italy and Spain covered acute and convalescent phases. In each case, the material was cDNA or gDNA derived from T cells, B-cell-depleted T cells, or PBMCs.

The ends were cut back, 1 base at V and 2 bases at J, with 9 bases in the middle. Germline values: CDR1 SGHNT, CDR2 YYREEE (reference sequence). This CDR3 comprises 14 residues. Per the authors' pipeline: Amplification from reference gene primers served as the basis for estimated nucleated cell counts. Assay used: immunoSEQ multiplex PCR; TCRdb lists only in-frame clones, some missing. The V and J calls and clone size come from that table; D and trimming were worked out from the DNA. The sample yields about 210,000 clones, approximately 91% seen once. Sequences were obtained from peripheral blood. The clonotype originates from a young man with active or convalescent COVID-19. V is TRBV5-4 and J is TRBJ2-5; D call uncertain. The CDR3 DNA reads TGTGCCAGCAGCTTGTCCCCTAGACAAGAGACCCAGTACTTC. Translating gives CASSLSPRQETQYF.